These 25 T cell receptor beta chains were sequenced from one sample in a study of T cell responses to AZD1222 COVID-19 vaccine. Assay: immunoSEQ multiplex PCR; the TCRdb copy retains only in-frame clones and omits some. The data contain tens of thousands of clones, roughly nine tenths of them seen just once; the ten biggest clones take up approximately 2.1%. Sequenced material: peripheral blood, taken on day 0 of AZD1222 vaccination. The receptors were gathered from an adult in good health.

Only a few counts were recorded for this clone. The rearrangement uses TRBV15 and TRBJ2-7, with no clear D. Germline values: CDR1 LNHNV, CDR2 YYDKDF (reference sequence). The CDR3 length is 13 residues. The germline V and J ends were trimmed by 5 bases and 5 bases, with 13 bases remaining between them. The CDR3 protein is CATSLAEYNEQYF. DNA of the CDR3: TGTGCCACCAGCCTGGCAGAATATAACGAGCAGTACTTC.

This clone has only one observation. This rearrangement joins TRBV10-1 to TRBJ2-7, with no clear D. The CDR3 has 13 amino acids. The germline V gene has CDR1 WNHNN and CDR2 SYGVQD (reference sequence). Trimming took off 1 base at V and 3 bases at J, with 7 bases between the two ends. The CDR3 DNA sequence: TGCGCCAGCAGTGAGTTGGGGAACTACGAGCAGTACTTC. Amino acids: CASSELGNYEQYF.

The rearrangement joins TRBV30 to TRBJ2-7; maybe TRBD1 (6 bases). From germline, CDR1 is GTSNPN and CDR2 SVGIG (reference sequence). Between the trimmed V and J ends, which lost 6 bases and 0 bases, there was a span of 18 bases. The length of the CDR3 is 15 residues. This CDR3 reads CACPVGTSSSYEQYF. CDR3 sequence (DNA): TGTGCCTGCCCCGTTGGGACATCGAGCTCCTACGAGCAGTACTTC.

The chain couples TRBV6-5 to TRBJ1-5; D is ambiguous. CDR1 and CDR2 (germline): MNHEY, SVGAGI. The CDR3 has 15 residues. The V end was cut by 10 bases, the J end by 0 bases, with 16 bases between. This CDR3 is CAIKTEDHSNQPQHF. The CDR3, as DNA: TGTGCCATCAAGACGGAAGATCATAGCAATCAGCCCCAGCATTTT.

This chain uses TRBV5-8 with TRBJ2-1, with 10 positions matching TRBD2. V was clipped by 3 bases and J by 2 bases; unmatched bases: 5. The CDR3 contains 16 residues. Germline CDR1 and CDR2: SGHTS and YDEGEE. This chain's CDR3 is CASSSVAGGTYNEQFF. Here the CDR3 DNA reads TGTGCCAGCAGCTCCGTAGCGGGAGGAACCTACAATGAGCAGTTCTTC. The variable domain in full, completed from reference TRBV5-8 and TRBJ2-1, reads EAGVTQSPTHLIKTRGQQATLRCSPISGHTSVYWYQQALGLGLQFLLWYDEGEERNRGNFPPRFSGRQFPNYSSELNVNALELEDSALYLCASSSVAGGTYNEQFFGPGTRLTVL.

V gene TRBV6-5 combines with J gene TRBJ2-7, with D possibly matching TRBD1 (5 bases). Trimming left V 0 bases short and J 2 bases short, with 8 bases between. In germline, CDR1 is MNHEY, CDR2 SVGAGI. The CDR3 consists of 14 residues. The CDR3 protein is CASSYSPGTYEQYF. The CDR3 coding sequence is TGTGCCAGCAGTTACTCACCAGGGACCTACGAGCAGTACTTC.

The V call is TRBV9, the J call TRBJ1-1; D might be TRBD1 (6 bases). This CDR3 contains 15 residues. Per the germline V gene, CDR1 is SGDLS and CDR2 is YYNGEE. Between the trimmed V and J ends, which lost 3 bases and 3 bases, there was a span of 15 bases. For the CDR3, the DNA is TGTGCCAGCAGCGCCGTTCAGGGGTATTACACTGAAGCTTTCTTT. It translates to CASSAVQGYYTEAFF.

The chain combines TRBV14 with TRBJ2-7; D may be TRBD1 (5 bases). In germline, CDR1 is SGHDN, CDR2 FVKESK. The CDR3 has 14 residues. Deletions cut 2 bases from V and 0 bases from J, with 8 bases between. The CDR3 is CASSQKTVSYEQYF. CDR3 in DNA: TGTGCCAGCAGCCAAAAGACAGTCTCCTACGAGCAGTACTTC.

The chain links TRBV5-1 to TRBJ2-1; 10 bases fit TRBD2. With V trimmed by 4 bases and J by 5 bases, 9 bases remained unmatched. Germline assignment: CDR1 SGHRS and CDR2 YFSETQ. This CDR3 has 16 amino acids. The CDR3 region is CASSVVIGLADNEQFF. CDR3 nucleotide sequence: TGCGCCAGCAGCGTCGTCATCGGACTAGCGGACAATGAGCAGTTCTTC.

The chain recombines TRBV5-1 with TRBJ2-1; 11 bases agree with TRBD2. The germline V gene has CDR1 SGHRS and CDR2 YFSETQ. The CDR3 has 15 residues. Losses at the gene ends were 1 base for V and 7 bases for J; bases not matched to a gene: 4. The CDR3 spells CASSLTSGSGNEQFF. CDR3 DNA: TGCGCCAGCAGCTTGACTAGCGGGAGTGGGAATGAGCAGTTCTTC. Based on the CDR3 plus reference TRBV5-1 and TRBJ2-1, the full variable domain is KAGVTQTPRYLIKTRGQQVTLSCSPISGHRSVSWYQQTPGQGLQFLFEYFSETQRNKGNFPGRFSGRQFSNSRSEMNVSTLELGDSALYLCASSLTSGSGNEQFFGPGTRLTVL.

The chain couples TRBV7-9 to TRBJ2-2; D unresolved. The CDR3 sequence is 17 residues long. From germline, CDR1 is SEHNR and CDR2 FQNEAQ (reference sequence). The germline V and J ends were trimmed by 2 bases and 1 base, with 14 bases remaining between them. This chain's CDR3 is CASSLYSGPRNTGELFF. The CDR3 coding sequence is TGTGCCAGCAGCTTATACTCAGGACCTAGGAACACCGGGGAGCTGTTTTTT.

This clone has only a few counts. This chain joins TRBV6-1 and TRBJ1-5; D call uncertain. V was trimmed by 1 base and J by 3 bases, leaving 10 bases between them. The germline V gene has CDR1 MNHNS and CDR2 SASEGT. CDR3 length: 15 amino acids. CDR3 sequence: CASSEGGQDNQPQHF. DNA of the CDR3: TGTGCCAGCAGTGAAGGAGGGCAGGACAATCAGCCCCAGCATTTT.

This chain connects TRBV2 to TRBJ2-7; 11 bases agree with TRBD2. V trimming: 7 bases; J trimming: 2 bases; junction bases outside the gene matches: 13. CDR1 and CDR2 (germline): SNHLY, FYNNEI. The CDR3 extends over 17 amino acids. CDR3 amino acids: CASTFTPSGGTPYEQYF. The CDR3 DNA reads TGTGCCAGCACCTTTACCCCTAGCGGGGGGACTCCCTACGAGCAGTACTTC.

The chain joins TRBV6-5 to TRBJ1-2; 7 bases agree with TRBD1. Germline assignment: CDR1 MNHEY and CDR2 SVGAGI. There are 15 residues in the CDR3. With V trimmed by 0 bases and J by 8 bases, 9 bases remained unmatched. CDR3 protein: CASSYSEGAVSGYTF. The CDR3 DNA reads as TGTGCCAGCAGTTACTCGGAGGGGGCGGTCTCCGGCTACACCTTC.

The rearrangement links TRBV5-1 to TRBJ1-4, with 8 bases aligning to TRBD1. Germline CDR1 SGHRS, CDR2 YFSETQ. Trimming removed 4 bases from V and 8 bases from J; junction bases left unmatched: 10. The CDR3 loop spans 15 amino acids. The CDR3 DNA is TGCGCCAGCAGCGAAAGACAGGGGTCGAGGGAAAAACTGTTTTTT. It specifies CASSERQGSREKLFF.

The chain combines TRBV11-2 with TRBJ2-2; D tentatively reads TRBD1 or TRBD2 (5 bases each). Per germline, CDR1 SGHAT and CDR2 FQNNGV. V was clipped by 6 bases and J by 6 bases, with 20 bases between them. The length of the CDR3 is 16 residues. For the CDR3, the DNA is TGTGCCAGCAGTCCTCGACCCGGGACGGATCCCGGGGAGCTGTTTTTT. The encoded protein is CASSPRPGTDPGELFF.

This chain connects TRBV6-5 to TRBJ1-3; no definite D call. V shed 9 bases and J shed 0 bases, with 15 bases lying between them. Germline assignment: CDR1 MNHEY and CDR2 SVGAGI. This CDR3 has 15 residues. The chain's CDR3 is CASSPGRTSGNTIYF. In DNA form, the CDR3 reads TGTGCCAGTTCCCCGGGAAGGACCTCTGGAAACACCATATATTTT.

This clone was seen once. The chain carries TRBV2 and TRBJ2-1; no clear D. Between the trimmed V and J ends, which lost 7 bases and 0 bases, there was a span of 7 bases. The CDR3 consists of 13 residues. CDR1 is SNHLY and CDR2 is FYNNEI in the germline V gene. In DNA, the CDR3 is TGTGCCAGCACGGCAGGCTCCTACAATGAGCAGTTCTTC. This sequence encodes CASTAGSYNEQFF. Complete variable domain (other parts from reference TRBV2 and TRBJ2-1): EPEVTQTPSHQVTQMGQEVILRCVPISNHLYFYWYRQILGQKVEFLVSFYNNEISEKSEIFDDQFSVERPDGSNFTLKIRSTKLEDSAMYFCASTAGSYNEQFFGPGTRLTVL.

The rearrangement links TRBV4-3 to TRBJ1-4; 7 nucleotides align to TRBD1. The V segment lost 0 bases and the J segment 8 bases; nucleotides outside the gene matches: 3. The CDR3 length is 14 residues. The germline V gene has CDR1 LGHNA and CDR2 YSLEER. DNA for the CDR3: TGCGCCAGCAGCCAAGATCGACAGGGAGAAAAACTGTTTTTT. It is translated as CASSQDRQGEKLFF.

The chain has TRBV4-3 and TRBJ2-7; D unclear. Trimming cost V 0 bases and J 6 bases, with 15 bases left between them. Germline V CDR1 and CDR2: LGHNA, YSLEER. CDR3 length: 15 residues. The CDR3 here is CASSQEFGLSGEQYF. CDR3 sequence (DNA): TGCGCCAGCAGCCAAGAATTCGGTTTATCAGGCGAGCAGTACTTC.

The gene calls are TRBV5-4 and TRBJ1-2, with D perhaps TRBD1 (5 bases). This CDR3 contains 14 residues. Trimming pared 4 bases from V and 7 bases from J, leaving 17 bases between. CDR1 SGHNT and CDR2 YYREEE come from the germline V gene (reference sequence). CDR3 sequence: CASSPGGGGIGYTF. The CDR3 DNA reads as TGTGCCAGCAGCCCCGGGGGGGGAGGGATTGGCTACACCTTC. Variable domain in full (rest from reference TRBV5-4 and TRBJ1-2): ETGVTQSPTHLIKTRGQQVTLRCSSQSGHNTVSWYQQALGQGPQFIFQYYREEENGRGNFPPRFSGLQFPNYSSELNVNALELDDSALYLCASSPGGGGIGYTFGSGTRLTVV.

V and J are TRBV7-2 and TRBJ1-6; D not certain. V was trimmed by 5 bases and J by 5 bases, leaving 10 bases between them. Germline V gene data show CDR1 as SGHTA and CDR2 as FQGNSA. The CDR3 consists of 14 residues. The CDR3 sequence is CASSLEANNSPLHF. CDR3 nucleotides: TGTGCCAGCAGCCTGGAGGCAAATAATTCACCCCTCCACTTT. Filled out from reference TRBV7-2 and TRBJ1-6, the complete variable domain reads GAGVSQSPSNKVTEKGKDVELRCDPISGHTALYWYRQSLGQGLEFLIYFQGNSAPDKSGLPSDRFSAERTGGSVSTLTIQRTQQEDSAVYLCASSLEANNSPLHFGNGTRLTVT.

The V call is TRBV9, the J call TRBJ2-5; D unresolved. The CDR3 length is 12 residues. Between the trimmed V and J ends, which lost 3 bases and 5 bases, there was a span of 8 bases. Germline loops: CDR1 SGDLS, CDR2 YYNGEE. CDR3 DNA: TGTGCCAGCAGCGCGGTGGGTGAGACCCAGTACTTC. It encodes CASSAVGETQYF.

The chain carries TRBV19 and TRBJ2-3; 10 nucleotides match TRBD2. The germline CDR1 and CDR2 sequences are LNHDA and SQIVND (reference sequence). Germline trimming cut 5 bases from V and 5 bases from J; bases unmatched to any gene: 10. The CDR3 extends over 16 amino acids. CDR3 protein: CASSPSSGRFGDTQYF. CDR3 sequence (DNA): TGTGCCAGTAGTCCGTCTAGCGGGAGATTCGGAGATACGCAGTATTTT. Supplemented by reference TRBV19 and TRBJ2-3, the full variable domain reads DGGITQSPKYLFRKEGQNVTLSCEQNLNHDAMYWYRQDPGQGLRLIYYSQIVNDFQKGDIAEGYSVSREKKESFPLTVTSAQKNPTAFYLCASSPSSGRFGDTQYFGPGTRLTVL.

This chain links TRBV19 with TRBJ2-1; D might be TRBD1 (5 bases). Germline CDR1 is LNHDA and CDR2 is SQIVND (reference sequence). Deletions cut 1 base from V and 7 bases from J, with 11 bases between. CDR3 length equals 14 residues. The CDR3 DNA sequence: TGTGCCAGTAGTATAGCCCGAGGACAAAATGAGCAGTTCTTC. Protein: CASSIARGQNEQFF. The variable domain in full, with the rest retrieved from reference TRBV19 and TRBJ2-1, is DGGITQSPKYLFRKEGQNVTLSCEQNLNHDAMYWYRQDPGQGLRLIYYSQIVNDFQKGDIAEGYSVSREKKESFPLTVTSAQKNPTAFYLCASSIARGQNEQFFGPGTRLTVL.